This TCR beta chain was documented in a study of blood T cell repertoires in COVID-19. This clone was found once. Source study methods: Amplification of reference gene primers provided the estimated nucleated cell counts. Profiled with immunoSEQ multiplex PCR; TCRdb holds only in-frame clones, not every one. That table gives V, J and clone size, and the DNA gave D and trimming. Seen here are more than 300,000 clones, 90% observed once, and the top ten hold about 4.2%. Germline loops: CDR1 DFQATT, CDR2 SNEGSKA (reference sequence). V gave up 3 bases and J gave up 10 bases; unmatched junction bases: 6. The CDR3 extends over 14 amino acids.

The sequence was collected from a woman aged 25 to 39 who had been exposed to COVID-19. This chain links TRBV20-1 with TRBJ2-3; 14 bases line up with TRBD2. Sample: PBMCs or T cells enriched from blood (not recorded which). In DNA, the CDR3 is TGCAGTGCTAGTGCCGGGACTAGCGGGGGAGCGCAGTATTTT. This gives the protein CSASAGTSGGAQYF.